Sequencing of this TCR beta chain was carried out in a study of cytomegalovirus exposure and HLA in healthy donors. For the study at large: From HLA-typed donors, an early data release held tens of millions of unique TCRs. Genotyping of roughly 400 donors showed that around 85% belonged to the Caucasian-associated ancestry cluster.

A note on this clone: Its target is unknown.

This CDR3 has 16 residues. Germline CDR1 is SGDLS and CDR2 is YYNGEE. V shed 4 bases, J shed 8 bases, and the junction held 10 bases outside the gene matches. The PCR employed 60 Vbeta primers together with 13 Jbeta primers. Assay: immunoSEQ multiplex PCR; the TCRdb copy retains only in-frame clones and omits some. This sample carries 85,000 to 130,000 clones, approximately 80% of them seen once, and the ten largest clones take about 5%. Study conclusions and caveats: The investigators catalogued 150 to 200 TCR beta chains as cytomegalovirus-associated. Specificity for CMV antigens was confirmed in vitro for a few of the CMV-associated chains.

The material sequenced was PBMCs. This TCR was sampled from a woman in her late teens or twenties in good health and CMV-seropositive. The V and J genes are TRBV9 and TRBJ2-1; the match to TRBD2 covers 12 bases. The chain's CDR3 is CASSTRSTSGSHEQFF. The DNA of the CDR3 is TGTGCCAGCAGCACTCGCTCGACTAGCGGGAGTCATGAGCAGTTCTTC.